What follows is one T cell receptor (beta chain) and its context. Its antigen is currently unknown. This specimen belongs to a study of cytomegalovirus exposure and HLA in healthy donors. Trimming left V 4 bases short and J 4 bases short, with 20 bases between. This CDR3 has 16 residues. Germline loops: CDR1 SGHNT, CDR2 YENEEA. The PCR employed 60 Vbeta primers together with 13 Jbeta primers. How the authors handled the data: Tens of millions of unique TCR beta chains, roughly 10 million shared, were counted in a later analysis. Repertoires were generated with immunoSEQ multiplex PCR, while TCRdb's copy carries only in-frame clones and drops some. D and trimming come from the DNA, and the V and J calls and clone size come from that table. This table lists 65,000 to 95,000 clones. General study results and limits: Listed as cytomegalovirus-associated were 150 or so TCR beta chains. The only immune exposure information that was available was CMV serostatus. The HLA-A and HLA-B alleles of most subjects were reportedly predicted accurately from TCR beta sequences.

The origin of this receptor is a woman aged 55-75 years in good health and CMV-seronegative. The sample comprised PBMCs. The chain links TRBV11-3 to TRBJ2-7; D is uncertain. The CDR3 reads CASSCGLKQSPYEQYF. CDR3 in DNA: TGTGCCAGCAGCTGTGGCCTCAAACAGAGCCCTTACGAGCAGTACTTC.